These T cell receptor beta chains were read from a single sample in a study of CD8 T cells in ankylosing spondylitis. TCRdb redid the calling of the 5' RACE reads with MiXCR, one entry per CDR3 protein. The data hold more than 650,000 distinct CDR3 sequences, with around 11% observed a single time. The sample consisted of blood, either unsorted or a sorted T cell fraction (not recorded which). These receptors were taken from a male donor with ankylosing spondylitis. Each CDR3 is given with its conserved first and last residue. A D gene is named only where the DNA matches it firmly. Part of the rows lack a size; the others show once, few, many or a class for expanded clones.

CDR3nt: TGTGCCAGCAGCTTCCCACTAGTTTCCAATGAGCAGTTCTTC
CDR3aa: CASSFPLVSNEQFF
abundance: NA
j_gene: TRBJ2-1
d_gene: NA
v_gene: TRBV7-9

CDR3nt: TGTGCCAGCAGGCTCCCGGGACTAGCGGGGTACGAGCAGTACTTC
CDR3aa: CASRLPGLAGYEQYF
abundance: few
j_gene: TRBJ2-7
d_gene: TRBD2
v_gene: TRBV7-9

CDR3nt: TGTGCCAGCAGCTTATTTGAGGGAGATACTGAAGCTTTCTTT
CDR3aa: CASSLFEGDTEAFF
abundance: NA
j_gene: TRBJ1-1
d_gene: NA
v_gene: TRBV7-6

CDR3nt: TGTGCCAGCAGCCAGCAATTAGGGGAGAATGAAAAACTGTTTTTT
CDR3aa: CASSQQLGENEKLFF
abundance: few
j_gene: TRBJ1-4
d_gene: NA
v_gene: TRBV4-2

CDR3nt: TGCGCCAGCAGCCCGGGACTAGCGAGGAATGAGCAGTTCTTC
CDR3aa: CASSPGLARNEQFF
abundance: many
j_gene: TRBJ2-1
d_gene: TRBD2
v_gene: TRBV5-1

CDR3nt: TGCAGTTCGTTGCTAGCGGGAGTTACAGATACGCAGTATTTT
CDR3aa: CSSLLAGVTDTQYF
abundance: few
j_gene: TRBJ2-3
d_gene: TRBD2
v_gene: TRBV20-1

CDR3nt: TGTGCCACCAGCCGAGGGGCGCCAGGTTCCTACGAGCAGTACTTC
CDR3aa: CATSRGAPGSYEQYF
abundance: few
j_gene: TRBJ2-7
d_gene: NA
v_gene: TRBV15

CDR3nt: TGTGCCAGCTCACCATCTTACGGGACAGGGAATTCACCCCTCCACTTT
CDR3aa: CASSPSYGTGNSPLHF
abundance: NA
j_gene: TRBJ1-6
d_gene: TRBD1
v_gene: TRBV18

CDR3nt: TGTGCCAGCAGCGTAGACCACCCTCGGGGCTACACCTTC
CDR3aa: CASSVDHPRGYTF
abundance: few
j_gene: TRBJ1-2
d_gene: NA
v_gene: TRBV9

CDR3nt: TGTGCCACCTTACCCGGACAGGGAACGAACACTGAAGCTTTCTTT
CDR3aa: CATLPGQGTNTEAFF
abundance: NA
j_gene: TRBJ1-1
d_gene: TRBD1
v_gene: TRBV10-3

CDR3nt: TGTGCCAGCAGCCGAGATGGCGGGGGGGCCGCCTACGAGCAGTACTTC
CDR3aa: CASSRDGGGAAYEQYF
abundance: few
j_gene: TRBJ2-7
d_gene: TRBD2
v_gene: TRBV4-2

CDR3nt: TGTGCCAGCCTCCAGTCGACGAACACTGAAGCTTTCTTT
CDR3aa: CASLQSTNTEAFF
abundance: few
j_gene: TRBJ1-1
d_gene: NA
v_gene: TRBV18

CDR3nt: TGTGCCAGCAGCTTTAAAGAGGGGACAGGGCACGACGACATTCAGTACTTC
CDR3aa: CASSFKEGTGHDDIQYF
abundance: NA
j_gene: TRBJ2-4
d_gene: TRBD1
v_gene: TRBV5-4

CDR3nt: TGCAGCGGTTATGACACTGAAGCTTTCTTT
CDR3aa: CSGYDTEAFF
abundance: many
j_gene: TRBJ1-1
d_gene: NA
v_gene: TRBV29-1

CDR3nt: TGTGCCAGCAGCGATCGGGCCCACTACAATGAGCAGTTCTTC
CDR3aa: CASSDRAHYNEQFF
abundance: NA
j_gene: TRBJ2-1
d_gene: NA
v_gene: TRBV9

CDR3nt: TGCAGTGCTAGTGAGCGAATCCTCTATGGCTACACCTTC
CDR3aa: CSASERILYGYTF
abundance: many
j_gene: TRBJ1-2
d_gene: NA
v_gene: TRBV20-1

CDR3nt: TGCAGTGCTAGTCATAGGACACGAGCCTACGAGCAGTACTTC
CDR3aa: CSASHRTRAYEQYF
abundance: NA
j_gene: TRBJ2-7
d_gene: NA
v_gene: TRBV20-1

CDR3nt: TGCGCCAGCAGCTACATGACAGGGAGGAGGACAGATACGCAGTATTTT
CDR3aa: CASSYMTGRRTDTQYF
abundance: NA
j_gene: TRBJ2-3
d_gene: NA
v_gene: TRBV5-1

CDR3nt: TGCAGTGCTATGCCCCTCTTGGGCACTGAAGCTTTCTTT
CDR3aa: CSAMPLLGTEAFF
abundance: NA
j_gene: TRBJ1-1
d_gene: NA
v_gene: TRBV20-1

CDR3nt: TGTGCCAGCAGATTGGACAGGGGATACCCCTACGAGCAGTACTTC
CDR3aa: CASRLDRGYPYEQYF
abundance: few
j_gene: TRBJ2-7
d_gene: TRBD1
v_gene: TRBV6-1

CDR3nt: TGTGCCAGCAGCCGAGTGGGGGAAGAGACCCAGTACTTC
CDR3aa: CASSRVGEETQYF
abundance: few
j_gene: TRBJ2-5
d_gene: NA
v_gene: TRBV11-2

CDR3nt: TGCAGCGTTGGGTGGGACATCTATGGCTACACCTTC
CDR3aa: CSVGWDIYGYTF
abundance: NA
j_gene: TRBJ1-2
d_gene: NA
v_gene: TRBV29-1

CDR3nt: TGTGCCAGCAGTTGGAGTTTGGGCTCGGCTTTATCGGATACGCAGTATTTT
CDR3aa: CASSWSLGSALSDTQYF
abundance: NA
j_gene: TRBJ2-3
d_gene: NA
v_gene: TRBV12-3/TRBV12-4

CDR3nt: TGCGCCAGCAGCTTCCGGGATGGCGGTGGCCCCTACAATGAGCAGTTCTTC
CDR3aa: CASSFRDGGGPYNEQFF
abundance: NA
j_gene: TRBJ2-1
d_gene: NA
v_gene: TRBV5-1

CDR3nt: TGTGCCCCGGGGAGTAACTCCAGTGAGCAGTTCTTC
CDR3aa: CAPGSNSSEQFF
abundance: few
j_gene: TRBJ2-1
d_gene: NA
v_gene: TRBV5-3

CDR3nt: TGTGCCAGCAGTGACTCGGCGGACCCCCGGGCCACTGAAGCTTTCTTT
CDR3aa: CASSDSADPRATEAFF
abundance: NA
j_gene: TRBJ1-1
d_gene: NA
v_gene: TRBV6-4

CDR3nt: TGCAGTGCTAGAAACAGTCTCACAGATACGCAGTATTTT
CDR3aa: CSARNSLTDTQYF
abundance: few
j_gene: TRBJ2-3
d_gene: NA
v_gene: TRBV20-1

CDR3nt: TGCGCCAGCAGCTTAAGGGGCCACCCCGGGGGCGAGCAGTACTTC
CDR3aa: CASSLRGHPGGEQYF
abundance: NA
j_gene: TRBJ2-7
d_gene: NA
v_gene: TRBV5-1

CDR3nt: TGTGCCAGCAGCTTATCGGACGGACCCCAAGAGACCCAGTACTTC
CDR3aa: CASSLSDGPQETQYF
abundance: NA
j_gene: TRBJ2-5
d_gene: NA
v_gene: TRBV7-9

CDR3nt: TGCAGTGCTAGAAACCCCGGGACTAGCGCGAAGGGCTCCTACAATGAGCAGTTCTTC
CDR3aa: CSARNPGTSAKGSYNEQFF
abundance: NA
j_gene: TRBJ2-1
d_gene: TRBD2
v_gene: TRBV20-1

CDR3nt: TGCGCCAACTACGAGCAGTACTTC
CDR3aa: CANYEQYF
abundance: once
j_gene: TRBJ2-7
d_gene: NA
v_gene: TRBV10-1

CDR3nt: TGTGCCAGCAGTTTAGAAGAAGGGGGAGGCGAGCAGTACTTC
CDR3aa: CASSLEEGGGEQYF
abundance: NA
j_gene: TRBJ2-7
d_gene: NA
v_gene: TRBV28

CDR3nt: TGTGCCAGCACCCAAAGCGATGAGCAGTTCTTC
CDR3aa: CASTQSDEQFF
abundance: few
j_gene: TRBJ2-1
d_gene: NA
v_gene: TRBV7-9

CDR3nt: TGCAGCGTTGAGGCCCTCAGCAGGGGTTCAGATACGCAGTATTTT
CDR3aa: CSVEALSRGSDTQYF
abundance: many
j_gene: TRBJ2-3
d_gene: NA
v_gene: TRBV29-1

CDR3nt: TGTGCCAGCAGTTTAGAATGGCCCTACAATGAGCAGTTCTTC
CDR3aa: CASSLEWPYNEQFF
abundance: few
j_gene: TRBJ2-1
d_gene: NA
v_gene: TRBV12-3/TRBV12-4

CDR3nt: TGTGCCAGCACCCGACACGGGAGCGGGGAGCTGTTTTTT
CDR3aa: CASTRHGSGELFF
abundance: few
j_gene: TRBJ2-2
d_gene: NA
v_gene: TRBV6-2/TRBV6-3

CDR3nt: TGTGCCAGCAGTTCGGGACTAGCGGGACTCACAAGCTCCTACAATGAGCAGTTCTTC
CDR3aa: CASSSGLAGLTSSYNEQFF
abundance: NA
j_gene: TRBJ2-1
d_gene: TRBD2
v_gene: TRBV28